These 27 T cell receptor beta chains were sequenced from one sample in a study of T cells in Graves' hyperthyroidism and ophthalmopathy (dated by TCRdb to between 2018 and 2020). Receptor libraries were prepared by multiplex PCR. Sequencing instrument: Illumina HiSeq 2000. The TCR beta CDR3 regions were amplified from RNA transcripts. A first-round RT-PCR of the TCR CDR3 used the HTBI primer set with the Qiagen OneStep RT-PCR kit. TCRdb took the public reads, trimmed them with fastp at Q25, ran MiXCR for clone calling and kept in-frame beta chains. Rows with one shared CDR3 protein collapse into an entry with the most common genes and DNA. This sample comprises a few hundred thousand distinct CDR3 sequences, roughly an eighth of them detected only once. Approximately 35% of the sample is taken by the ten largest. Sequenced sample: blood. All receptors come from a woman in her thirties or forties with Graves' ophthalmopathy.

The chain recombines TRBV24-1 with TRBJ1-5; perhaps TRBD1 as D (6 bases). Trimming left V 4 bases short and J 3 bases short, with 12 bases between. CDR3 length: 15 amino acids. CDR1 and CDR2 (germline): KGHDR, SFDVKD. CDR3 in DNA: TGTGCCACCAGTGAAACAGGGTCCCTCAATCAGCCCCAGCATTTT. As protein: CATSETGSLNQPQHF.

V usage is TRBV27 and J usage is TRBJ2-7; the D call may be TRBD1 or TRBD2 (5 bases each). V was pared by 3 bases and J by 7 bases, with 19 bases between. The CDR3 is 15 amino acids. CDR1 MNHEY and CDR2 SMNVEV come from the germline V gene (reference sequence). The CDR3, as DNA: TGTGCCAGCAGTTTGTTCTGGGGGAATCGTGAGGAGCAGTACTTC. As protein: CASSLFWGNREEQYF.

There are a few counts of this clonotype. This chain joins TRBV5-1 and TRBJ1-1; D is unresolved. Deletions cut 4 bases from V and 4 bases from J, with 17 bases between. The CDR3 loop spans 15 amino acids. Germline V gives CDR1 SGHRS, CDR2 YFSETQ. The DNA for the CDR3 is TGCGCCAGCAGCACGGGCCTGTCTCGGAGCACTGAAGCTTTCTTT. Amino acid sequence: CASSTGLSRSTEAFF.

This clonotype was detected many times. The rearrangement joins TRBV6-1 to TRBJ2-7, with 7 bases matching TRBD1. The CDR3 is made up of 13 amino acids. V was clipped by 6 bases and J by 3 bases; unmatched bases: 5. Germline V CDR1 and CDR2: MNHNS, SASEGT. The chain's CDR3 is CASRRDRHYEQYF. As DNA, the CDR3 is TGTGCCAGCAGAAGGGACAGACACTACGAGCAGTACTTC.

This clonotype occurred many times. The chain is built from TRBV2 and TRBJ2-2, with D perhaps being TRBD1 or TRBD2 (5 bases each). The CDR3 sequence is 13 residues long. Trimming took 9 bases from V and 2 from J, leaving 10 bases between them. Germline V gene data show CDR1 as SNHLY and CDR2 as FYNNEI. The chain's CDR3 is CARRGDNTGELFF. CDR3 nucleotides: TGTGCCAGACGGGGCGATAACACCGGGGAGCTGTTTTTT.

In its sample, this clonotype was seen a few times. The chain couples TRBV20-1 to TRBJ1-5; 7 bases are a match to TRBD1. The germline V gene encodes CDR1 DFQATT and CDR2 SNEGSKA (reference sequence). The CDR3 is 20 residues long. J gave up 3 bases and V 0 bases, and 20 bases lay outside the gene matches. CDR3: CSARDIRPRSQGGNNQPQHF. DNA for the CDR3: TGCAGTGCTAGAGATATAAGGCCCCGCTCCCAGGGGGGGAACAATCAGCCCCAGCATTTT.

This clonotype was recorded at least ten times. The chain employs TRBV2 and TRBJ1-1; a possible D gene is TRBD1 (5 bases). V lost 6 bases and J lost 1, with 9 bases in between. CDR1 is SNHLY, CDR2 FYNNEI, per germline. CDR3 length: 13 amino acids. The CDR3 is CASRRGENTEAFF. The DNA of the CDR3 is TGTGCCAGCAGACGGGGGGAGAACACTGAAGCTTTCTTT.

This clonotype was detected a few times. The chain employs TRBV4-2 and TRBJ1-2; no definite D call. Germline V gene sequence: CDR1 LGHNA, CDR2 YNFKEQ. The CDR3 spans 16 residues. Trimming took off 2 bases at V and 6 bases at J, with 19 bases between the two ends. The CDR3: CASSQKGQVLFDGYTF. CDR3 DNA sequence: TGTGCCAGCAGCCAAAAAGGGCAGGTCCTTTTCGATGGCTACACCTTC.

This clonotype occurred many times. The rearrangement joins TRBV7-2 to TRBJ2-3, with TRBD2 matching over 12 bases. V lost 5 bases, J lost 4 bases, and 7 bases stayed unmatched. This CDR3 contains 16 residues. CDR1 and CDR2 (germline): SGHTA, FQGNSA. CDR3 loop: CASSTGLAGLADTQYF. DNA for the CDR3: TGTGCCAGCAGCACCGGACTAGCGGGGTTGGCAGATACGCAGTATTTT.

In its sample, this clonotype was seen many times. The gene calls are TRBV28 and TRBJ1-6; possibly TRBD1 for D (6 bases). This CDR3 comprises 17 residues. V lost 6 bases, J lost 9 bases, and 24 bases lay in between. The germline gives CDR1 MDHEN, CDR2 SYDVKM. CDR3 nucleotides: TGTGCCAGCAGCCCCCCTATTGGGGGCAAGGGGGTTTCACCCCTCCACTTT. Translated: CASSPPIGGKGVSPLHF.

This clonotype was recorded many times. The chain carries TRBV19 and TRBJ2-7; D might be TRBD1 or TRBD2, each matching 5 bases. With 5 bases removed from V and 6 bases from J, the gap between germline ends came to 11 bases. This CDR3 has 12 residues. Germline V gene data show CDR1 as LNHDA and CDR2 as SQIVND (reference sequence). CDR3 loop: CASSLAGSEQYF. DNA for the CDR3: TGTGCCAGTAGTCTAGCAGGGAGCGAGCAGTACTTC.

This clonotype was detected ten times or more. The chain uses TRBV27 and TRBJ2-3; no definite D call. V was clipped by 3 bases and J by 0 bases, with 7 bases between them. The germline CDR1 and CDR2 sequences are MNHEY and SMNVEV (reference sequence). The CDR3 extends over 14 amino acids. DNA for the CDR3: TGTGCCAGCAGTTTCTTAGCTAGCACAGATACGCAGTATTTT. Protein sequence: CASSFLASTDTQYF.

The chain carries TRBV6-1 and TRBJ1-1; 7 nucleotides align to TRBD1. Per germline, CDR1 MNHNS and CDR2 SASEGT. The junction had 5 bases not matched to a gene; V was cut back by 0 bases and J by 4 bases. There are 15 residues in the CDR3. The CDR3 protein is CASSEAPRGRTEAFF. The CDR3 DNA sequence: TGTGCCAGCAGTGAAGCGCCTAGGGGGCGCACTGAAGCTTTCTTT.

Many counts were recorded for this clonotype. This chain connects TRBV9 to TRBJ1-2; D is ambiguous. Trimming removed 1 base from V and 2 bases from J, with 12 bases in between. The CDR3 is 15 residues long. The germline gives CDR1 SGDLS, CDR2 YYNGEE. In DNA, the CDR3 is TGTGCCAGCAGCGTAATGGTCGAACAGAACTATGGCTACACCTTC. It encodes CASSVMVEQNYGYTF.

This clonotype has at least ten counts. The chain couples TRBV28 to TRBJ2-7; TRBD1 is a possible D gene (6 bases). This CDR3 is 13 amino acids long. With 3 bases removed from V and 3 bases from J, the gap between germline ends came to 9 bases. Germline CDR1 MDHEN, CDR2 SYDVKM. CDR3 protein: CASSFVQGYEQYF. The CDR3, as DNA: TGTGCCAGCAGTTTCGTACAGGGCTACGAGCAGTACTTC.

This clonotype was seen many times. The chain is built from TRBV20-1 and TRBJ1-1; no firm D call. Germline assignment: CDR1 DFQATT and CDR2 SNEGSKA (reference sequence). This CDR3 has 14 amino acids. The ends were cut back, 0 bases at V and 4 bases at J, with 12 bases in the middle. The CDR3 region has the DNA TGCAGTGCTAGAGAACCAACCCGGGGCACTGAAGCTTTCTTT. As protein: CSAREPTRGTEAFF.

This clonotype has a single count. A read error is possible here, since a much larger clone lies one base away. The chain has TRBV7-9 and TRBJ2-1, with 7 bases identical to TRBD1. V shed 5 bases and J 5 bases; nucleotides not matched to a gene: 15. The V gene's germline CDR1 is SEHNR and CDR2 FQNEAQ (reference sequence). This CDR3 region has 17 residues. The CDR3 protein is CASSHHRKSTGDNEQFF. In DNA form, the CDR3 reads TGTGCCAGCAGCCACCACCGGAAATCTACAGGGGACAATGAGCAGTTCTTC.

This clonotype was recorded many times. This chain's CDR3 is CATSDSLQGAGEPYNEQFF. Written as DNA, the CDR3 is TGTGCCACCAGTGATTCCCTTCAGGGGGCGGGAGAACCATACAATGAGCAGTTCTTC. This sequence joins TRBV24-1 and TRBJ2-1; D might be TRBD1 (8 bases). This CDR3 has 19 amino acids. Trimming removed 2 bases at V and 4 bases at J, with 23 bases between. From germline, CDR1 is KGHDR and CDR2 SFDVKD.

With regard to this clonotype: A much more abundant neighbour one base away suggests this may be a read error. This sequence joins TRBV6-5 and TRBJ1-1; 10 bases map to TRBD1. The CDR3 has 16 amino acids. Germline CDR1 reads MNHEY; CDR2 reads SVGAGI. CDR3 coding DNA: TGTGCCAGCAGTACCGGGACAGGGGCCAAGAACACTGAAGCTTCCTTT. Encoded protein: CASSTGTGAKNTEASF.

This clonotype was recorded at least ten times. This chain links TRBV25-1 with TRBJ2-5, with D perhaps assigned TRBD1 or TRBD2 (5 bases each). V was shortened by 6 bases and J by 3 bases, with 23 bases between the two germline ends. CDR1 is MGHDK and CDR2 is SYGVNS in the germline V gene. The CDR3 loop spans 17 amino acids. Here the CDR3 reads CASSATTPGRIKETQYF. The CDR3 DNA reads as TGTGCCAGCAGCGCGACGACTCCGGGACGGATTAAAGAGACCCAGTACTTC.

This clonotype has a handful of counts. The chain links TRBV15 to TRBJ1-1; no firm D call. The CDR3 sequence is 14 residues long. The germline V and J ends were trimmed by 2 bases and 7 bases, with 14 bases remaining between them. Germline V gives CDR1 LNHNV, CDR2 YYDKDF (reference sequence). CDR3 nucleotides: TGTGCCACCAGCAGACATATTTTAGGCGTTGAAGCTTTCTTT. The encoded protein is CATSRHILGVEAFF.

This clonotype was detected many times. This chain connects TRBV28 to TRBJ2-7; D unresolved. V dropped 7 bases and J dropped 3 bases, with 7 bases sitting between them. Germline-derived CDR1 and CDR2 are MDHEN and SYDVKM. CDR3 length: 11 amino acids. The DNA for the CDR3 is TGTGCCAGCACTTCGTACTACGAGCAGTACTTC. Translated, it gives CASTSYYEQYF.

In its sample, this clonotype was seen many times. The chain uses TRBV20-1 and TRBJ2-5; D may be TRBD2 (5 bases). With 5 bases removed from V and 1 base from J, the gap between germline ends came to 14 bases. CDR3 size: 14 residues. Per germline, CDR1 DFQATT and CDR2 SNEGSKA (reference sequence). CDR3 in amino acids: CSAGSDYFQETQYF. As DNA, the CDR3 is TGCAGTGCTGGTAGCGACTACTTCCAAGAGACCCAGTACTTC.

This clonotype was found a few times. A much larger clonotype is one base distant, so this may be a read error. The final CDR3 position lacks the conserved phenylalanine or tryptophan, pointing to a likely read error. J is TRBJ1-1 and V is TRBV6-5; D remains ambiguous. CDR1 is MNHEY, CDR2 SVGAGI, per germline. Trimming took 0 bases from V and 5 from J, leaving 7 bases between them. The length of the CDR3 is 13 residues. This CDR3 is CASSYSLVTEAFL. As DNA, the CDR3 is TGTGCCAGCAGTTACTCGTTGGTTACTGAAGCTTTCCTT.

This clonotype was picked up many times. For the CDR3, the DNA is TGCAGTGCTAGAGATCCAAGGGGGGCCGGAAACGAGCAGTACTTC. This sequence encodes CSARDPRGAGNEQYF. The rearrangement joins TRBV20-1 to TRBJ2-7, with D perhaps assigned TRBD1 or TRBD2 (6 bases each). The germline V gene has CDR1 DFQATT and CDR2 SNEGSKA (reference sequence). The CDR3 covers 15 residues. V was trimmed by 0 bases and J by 5 bases, leaving 17 bases between them.

This clonotype was counted ten times or more. The rearrangement joins TRBV27 to TRBJ1-5; unclear D gene. V gave up 6 bases and J gave up 2 bases, with 14 bases separating them. The germline gives CDR1 MNHEY, CDR2 SMNVEV (reference sequence). The CDR3 sequence is 15 residues long. The CDR3 is CASRPGGAGNQPQHF. The CDR3 nucleotides read TGTGCCAGCAGACCTGGAGGAGCCGGCAATCAGCCCCAGCATTTT.

V usage is TRBV3-1 and J usage is TRBJ1-1; D is perhaps TRBD1 (5 bases). Germline CDR1 LGHDT, CDR2 YNNKEL (reference sequence). Between the trimmed V and J ends, which lost 4 bases and 4 bases, there was a span of 22 bases. The CDR3 length is 17 residues. The CDR3 protein is CASSLAPGQGGRTEAFF. For the CDR3, the DNA is TGTGCCAGCAGCCTCGCCCCGGGCCAGGGAGGTCGCACTGAAGCTTTCTTT. The whole variable domain, remainder taken from reference TRBV3-1 and TRBJ1-1, is DTAVSQTPKYLVTQMGNDKSIKCEQNLGHDTMYWYKQDSKKFLKIMFSYNNKELIINETVPNRFSPKSPDKAHLNLHINSLELGDSAVYFCASSLAPGQGGRTEAFFGQGTRLTVV.